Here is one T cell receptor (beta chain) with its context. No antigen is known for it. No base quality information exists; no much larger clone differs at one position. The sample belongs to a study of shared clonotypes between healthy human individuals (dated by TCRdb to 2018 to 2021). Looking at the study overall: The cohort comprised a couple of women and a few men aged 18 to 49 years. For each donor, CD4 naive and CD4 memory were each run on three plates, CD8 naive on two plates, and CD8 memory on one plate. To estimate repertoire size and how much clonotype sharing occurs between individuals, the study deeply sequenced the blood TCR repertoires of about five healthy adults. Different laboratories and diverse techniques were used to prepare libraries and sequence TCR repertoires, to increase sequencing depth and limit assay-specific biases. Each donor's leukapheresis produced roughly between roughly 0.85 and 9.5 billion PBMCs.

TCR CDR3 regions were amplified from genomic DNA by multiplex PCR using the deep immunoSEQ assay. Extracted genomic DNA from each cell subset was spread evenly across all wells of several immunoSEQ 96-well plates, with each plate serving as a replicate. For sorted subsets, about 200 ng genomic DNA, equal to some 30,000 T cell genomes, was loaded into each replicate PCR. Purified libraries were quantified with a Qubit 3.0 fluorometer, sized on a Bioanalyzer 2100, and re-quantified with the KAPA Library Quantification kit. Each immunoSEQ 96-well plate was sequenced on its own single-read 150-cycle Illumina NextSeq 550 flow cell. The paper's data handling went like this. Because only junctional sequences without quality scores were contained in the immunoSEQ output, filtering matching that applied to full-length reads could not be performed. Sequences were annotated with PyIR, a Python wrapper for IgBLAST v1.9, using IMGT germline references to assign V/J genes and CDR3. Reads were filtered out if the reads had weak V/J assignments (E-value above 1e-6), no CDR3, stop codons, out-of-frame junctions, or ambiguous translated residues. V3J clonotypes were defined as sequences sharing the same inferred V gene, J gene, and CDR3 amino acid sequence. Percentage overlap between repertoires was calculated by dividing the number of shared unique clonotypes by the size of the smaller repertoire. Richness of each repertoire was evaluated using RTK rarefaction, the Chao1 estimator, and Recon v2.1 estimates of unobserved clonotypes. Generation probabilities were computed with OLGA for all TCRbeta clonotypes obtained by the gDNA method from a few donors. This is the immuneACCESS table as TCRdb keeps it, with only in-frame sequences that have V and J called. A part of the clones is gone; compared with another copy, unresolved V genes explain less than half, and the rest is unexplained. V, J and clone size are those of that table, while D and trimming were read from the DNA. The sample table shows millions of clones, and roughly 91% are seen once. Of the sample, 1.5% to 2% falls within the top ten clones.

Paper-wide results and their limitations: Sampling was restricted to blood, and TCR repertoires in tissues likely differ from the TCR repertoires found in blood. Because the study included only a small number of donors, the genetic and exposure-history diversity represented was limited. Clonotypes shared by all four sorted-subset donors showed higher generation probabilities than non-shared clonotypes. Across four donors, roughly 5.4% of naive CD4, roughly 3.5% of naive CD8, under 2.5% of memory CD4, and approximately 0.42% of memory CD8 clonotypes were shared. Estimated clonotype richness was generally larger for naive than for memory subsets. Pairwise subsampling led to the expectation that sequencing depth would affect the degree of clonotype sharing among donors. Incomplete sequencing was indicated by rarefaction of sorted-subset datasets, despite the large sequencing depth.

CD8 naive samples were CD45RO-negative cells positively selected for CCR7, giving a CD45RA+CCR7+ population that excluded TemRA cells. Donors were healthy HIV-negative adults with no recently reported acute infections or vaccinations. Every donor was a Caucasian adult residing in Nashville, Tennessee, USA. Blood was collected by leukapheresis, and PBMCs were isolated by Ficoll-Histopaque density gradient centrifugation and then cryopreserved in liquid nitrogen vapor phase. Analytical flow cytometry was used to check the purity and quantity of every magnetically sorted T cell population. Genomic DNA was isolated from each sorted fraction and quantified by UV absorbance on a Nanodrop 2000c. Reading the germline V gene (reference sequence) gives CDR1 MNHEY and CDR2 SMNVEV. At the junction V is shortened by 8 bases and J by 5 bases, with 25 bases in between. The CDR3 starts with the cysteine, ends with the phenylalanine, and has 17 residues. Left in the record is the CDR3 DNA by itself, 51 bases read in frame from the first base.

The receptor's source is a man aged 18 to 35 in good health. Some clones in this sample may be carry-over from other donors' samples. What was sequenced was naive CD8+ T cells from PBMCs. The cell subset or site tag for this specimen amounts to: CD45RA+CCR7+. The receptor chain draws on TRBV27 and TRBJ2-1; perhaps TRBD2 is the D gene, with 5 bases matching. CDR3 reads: CASSLFSSQAGDNEQFF. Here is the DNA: TGTGCCAGCTCGTTGTTCTCTTCCCAGGCCGGGGACAATGAGCAGTTCTTC.